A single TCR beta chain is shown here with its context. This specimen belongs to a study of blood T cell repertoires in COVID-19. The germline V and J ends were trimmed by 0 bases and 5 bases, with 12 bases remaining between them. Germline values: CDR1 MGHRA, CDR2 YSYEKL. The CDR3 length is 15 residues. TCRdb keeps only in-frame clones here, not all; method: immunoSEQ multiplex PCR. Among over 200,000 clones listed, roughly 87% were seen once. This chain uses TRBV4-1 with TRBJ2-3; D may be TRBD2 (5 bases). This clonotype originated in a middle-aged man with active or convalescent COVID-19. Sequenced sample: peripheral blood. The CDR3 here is CASSQDGLAGDTQYF. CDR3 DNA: TGCGCCAGCAGCCAAGACGGGCTAGCCGGAGATACGCAGTATTTT.